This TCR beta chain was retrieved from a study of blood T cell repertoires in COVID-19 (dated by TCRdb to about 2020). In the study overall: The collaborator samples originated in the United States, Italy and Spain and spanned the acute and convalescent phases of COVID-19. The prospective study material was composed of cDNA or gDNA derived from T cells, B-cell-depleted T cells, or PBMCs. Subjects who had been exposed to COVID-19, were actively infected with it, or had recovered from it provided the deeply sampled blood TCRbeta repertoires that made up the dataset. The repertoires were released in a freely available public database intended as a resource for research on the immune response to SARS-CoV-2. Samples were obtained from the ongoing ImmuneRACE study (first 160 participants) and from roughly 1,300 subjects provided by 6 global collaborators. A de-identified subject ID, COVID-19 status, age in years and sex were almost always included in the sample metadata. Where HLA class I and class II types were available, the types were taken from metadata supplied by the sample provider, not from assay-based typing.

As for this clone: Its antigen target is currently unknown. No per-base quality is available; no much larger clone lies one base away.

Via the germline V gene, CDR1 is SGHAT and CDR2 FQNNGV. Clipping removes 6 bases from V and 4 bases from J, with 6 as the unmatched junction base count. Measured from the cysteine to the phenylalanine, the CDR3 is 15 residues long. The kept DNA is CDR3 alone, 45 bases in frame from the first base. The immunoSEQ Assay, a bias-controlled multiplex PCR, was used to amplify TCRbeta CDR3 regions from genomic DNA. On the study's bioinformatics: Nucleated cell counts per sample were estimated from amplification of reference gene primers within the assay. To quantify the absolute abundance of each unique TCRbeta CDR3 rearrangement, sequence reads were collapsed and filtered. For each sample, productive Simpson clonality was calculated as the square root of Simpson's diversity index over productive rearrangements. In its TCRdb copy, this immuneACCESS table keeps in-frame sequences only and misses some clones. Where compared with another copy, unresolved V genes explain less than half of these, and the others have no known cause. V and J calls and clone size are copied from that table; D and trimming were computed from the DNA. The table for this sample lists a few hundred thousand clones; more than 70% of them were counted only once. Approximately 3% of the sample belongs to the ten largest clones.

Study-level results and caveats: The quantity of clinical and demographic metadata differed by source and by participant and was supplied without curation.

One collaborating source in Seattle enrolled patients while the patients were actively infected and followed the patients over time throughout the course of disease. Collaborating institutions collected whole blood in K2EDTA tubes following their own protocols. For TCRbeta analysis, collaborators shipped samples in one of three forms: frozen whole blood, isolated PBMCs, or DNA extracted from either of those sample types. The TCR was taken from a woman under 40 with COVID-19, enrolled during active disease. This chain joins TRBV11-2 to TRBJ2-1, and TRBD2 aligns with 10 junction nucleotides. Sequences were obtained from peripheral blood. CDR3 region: CASSSGLAAYNEQFF. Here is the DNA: TGTGCCAGCAGTTCCGGACTAGCGGCATACAATGAGCAGTTCTTC.